This TCR beta chain was captured in a study of T cell repertoires in cytomegalovirus infection. Study summary: Peptides in the study included HLA-C-restricted and HLA-B-restricted CMV epitopes. A matching HLA type, together with CMV infection, was signaled by public TCR beta signatures.

The table lists this clonotype with a few counts. Its antigen is unknown. TCRdb processed the reads anew with MiXCR; each CDR3 protein has one entry. This table has hundreds of thousands of distinct CDR3 sequences, 30% to 40% appearing once. The CDR3 is 16 amino acids. V was cut by 3 bases and J by 7 bases, with 16 bases left in between. Germline V gene lookup returns CDR1 SGHVS and CDR2 FNYEAQ. The sequenced sample was cultured PBMCs, obtained from culture after CMV antigen stimulation. This TCR was sampled from a human donor in good health (CMV status not recorded). Some clones in this sample may be carry-over from other donors' samples. V is TRBV7-6 and J is TRBJ1-6; no clear D gene. The CDR3 is CASSFHSSLGNSPLHF. Here the CDR3 DNA reads TGTGCCAGCAGCTTCCACAGCTCCTTGGGGAATTCACCCCTCCACTTT. The variable domain in full, completed from reference TRBV7-6 and TRBJ1-6, reads GAGVSQSPRYKVTKRGQDVALRCDPISGHVSLYWYRQALGQGPEFLTYFNYEAQQDKSGLPNDRFSAERPEGSISTLTIQRTEQRDSAMYRCASSFHSSLGNSPLHFGNGTRLTVT.